Listed below are T cell receptor beta chains from one sample, sequenced in a study of blood T cell repertoires in COVID-19. Sequenced by immunoSEQ multiplex PCR; TCRdb stores in-frame clones only, minus some. The table includes tens of thousands of clones, about four fifths detected once. Sequencing was performed on peripheral blood. The receptor set was obtained from a woman older than 75 with acute or convalescent COVID-19. The CDR3 runs from the conserved cysteine through the conserved F or W. The D gene is left open where the match is weak. Size is omitted from some rows. Given values are once, few, many or a class for expanded clones.

d_call j_call clone_size v_call cdr3_nt cdr3_aa
TRBD1 TRBJ2-2 . TRBV30 TGTGCCTGGAGTGCACGACCCGGACAGGGGAACACCGGGGAGCTGTTTTTT CAWSARPGQGNTGELFF
. TRBJ1-5 . TRBV30 TGTGCCTGGAGTACACAGGGCAATCAGCCCCAGCATTTT CAWSTQGNQPQHF
. TRBJ2-2 . TRBV19 TGTGCCAGTAGTCCACCCCCCCGAGCTTCGGGGGACACCGGGGAGCTGTTTTTT CASSPPPRASGDTGELFF
TRBD1 TRBJ1-4 once TRBV18 TGTGCCAGCTCACCCGGACAGGGGAGGGAAAAACTGTTTTTT CASSPGQGREKLFF
TRBD2 TRBJ2-5 . TRBV5-1 TGCGCCAGCAGCTTGGCTGGACTAGTTATTGAGACCCAGTACTTC CASSLAGLVIETQYF
. TRBJ2-5 . TRBV27 TGTGCCAGCAGTTCCAGACATTACCAAGAGACCCAGTACTTC CASSSRHYQETQYF
. TRBJ2-3 . TRBV6-5 TGTGCCAGCAGTTACGAGGGCAGGGGTAAGGATACGCAGTATTTT CASSYEGRGKDTQYF
TRBD2 TRBJ2-2 . TRBV5-8 TGTGCCAGCAGCTTAATCGGACTAGCGGGGGCCGGCACCGGGGAGCTGTTTTTT CASSLIGLAGAGTGELFF
TRBD2 TRBJ2-3 . TRBV3-1/TRBV3-2 TGTGCCAGCAGCCTTAGCGGGTGGGGGACAGATACGCAGTATTTT CASSLSGWGTDTQYF
TRBD1 TRBJ1-5 . TRBV19 TGTGCCAGTAGTGACAGGGCCACCGGGTATAGCAATCAGCCCCAGCATTTT CASSDRATGYSNQPQHF
TRBD2 TRBJ2-3 . TRBV3-1/TRBV3-2 TGTGCCAGCAGCCCATTAGCGGGGGGTAGCACAGATACGCAGTATTTT CASSPLAGGSTDTQYF
. TRBJ2-7 . TRBV19 TGTGCCAGTAGTACCCTTACGGACAGAGCCGAGCAGTACTTC CASSTLTDRAEQYF
. TRBJ1-2 . TRBV15 TGTGCCACCAGCAGTTGGTCGAGGATGAACTATGGCTACACCTTC CATSSWSRMNYGYTF
. TRBJ2-3 . TRBV21-1 TGTGCCAGCAGCACTCCGGGACTAGCGCAAAGAAGGGATACGCAGTATTTT CASSTPGLAQRRDTQYF
TRBD1 TRBJ2-7 . TRBV5-1 TGCGCCAGCAGCGCAGGACAGGGGCCCTCCTACGAGCAGTACTTC CASSAGQGPSYEQYF
TRBD2 TRBJ2-1 . TRBV13 TGTGCCAGCAGACAGCGCAGCGGGGGCTACAATGAGCAGTTCTTC CASRQRSGGYNEQFF
. TRBJ1-2 . TRBV3-1/TRBV3-2 TGTGCCAGCACCTTCGGGAATAACTATGGCTACACCTTC CASTFGNNYGYTF
TRBD2 TRBJ2-1 . TRBV12-5 TGTGCTAGTCGGCCTAGCGGGGGTTACAATGAGCAGTTCTTC CASRPSGGYNEQFF
. TRBJ2-2 . TRBV7-6 TGTGCCAGCAGCTTAGGACAGGCCCCAACGAACACCGGGGAGCTGTTTTTT CASSLGQAPTNTGELFF
TRBD2 TRBJ2-7 medium-sized TRBV7-9 TGTGCCAGCAGCTTAATGAGGACTAGCGGGGAGGGCGAGCAGTACTTC CASSLMRTSGEGEQYF
TRBD1 TRBJ2-2 . TRBV9 TGTGCCAGCAGCGACGGGACAGCGAACACCGGGGAGCTGTTTTTT CASSDGTANTGELFF
TRBD2 TRBJ2-5 few TRBV27 TGTGCCAGCATGCTAGCGGGGGGGGTTGAGACCCAGTACTTC CASMLAGGVETQYF
TRBD1 TRBJ2-1 . TRBV27 TGTGCCAGCAGTTTTTTTGGTGGACAGGACTCCTACAATGAGCAGTTCTTC CASSFFGGQDSYNEQFF
TRBD1 TRBJ2-5 . TRBV7-9 TGTGCCAGCAGCTTCGGCAGGGGGCTGAGCGAGACCCAGTACTTC CASSFGRGLSETQYF
. TRBJ1-2 . TRBV9 TGTGCCAGCAGCGTAGCCGGGAACTATGGCTACACCTTC CASSVAGNYGYTF
TRBD1 TRBJ2-7 . TRBV19 TGTGCCAGTACTCGAGGACAGGGCGTATACGAGCAGTACTTC CASTRGQGVYEQYF
TRBD1 TRBJ2-2 . TRBV7-8 TGTGCCAGCAGCTTAGGGCTTGGGGGACAGGTACTCGGGGAGCTGTTTTTT CASSLGLGGQVLGELFF
TRBD1 TRBJ2-7 . TRBV20-1 TGCAGTGCAAGTGCCCATTCCGGAAGGCCGACCGGGACAGGGGGCTACGAGCAGTACTTC CSASAHSGRPTGTGGYEQYF
. TRBJ2-3 . TRBV7-9 TGTGCCAGCAGCACCCGGGGAGATGGCACAGATACGCAGTATTTT CASSTRGDGTDTQYF
TRBD2 TRBJ2-7 few TRBV4-1 TGCGCCAGCAGCCAAGATTATTTAAGCGGGAGGTTCTACGAGCAGTACTTC CASSQDYLSGRFYEQYF
TRBD1 TRBJ2-1 . TRBV28 TGTGCCAGCAGTTTTGCGGGGACAGGGTTGGTTGGTGAGCAGTTCTTC CASSFAGTGLVGEQFF
TRBD2 TRBJ2-5 . TRBV5-1 TGCGCCAGCAGCCCCGCGCGGGGGGCGAGGGAGACCCAGTACTTC CASSPARGARETQYF
TRBD1 TRBJ2-2 . TRBV6-6 TGTGCCAGCAGCCTGACAGGGACCGGGGAGCTGTTTTTT CASSLTGTGELFF
. TRBJ2-5 . TRBV12-3/TRBV12-4 TGTGCCAGCAACTTCGCTGCCTCGGAGACCCAGTACTTC CASNFAASETQYF
TRBD1 TRBJ1-6 . TRBV6-5 TGTGCCAGCGGACCGACGGACAGGGGTAATTCACCCCTCCACTTT CASGPTDRGNSPLHF
. TRBJ1-3 . TRBV2 TGTGCCAGCAGTGACGGTTTATTAGGGGCCAGATCTGGAAACACCATATATTTT CASSDGLLGARSGNTIYF
. TRBJ1-2 . TRBV27 TGTGCCAGCAGTTTATCGTACAGGGCGGACTATGGCTACACCTTC CASSLSYRADYGYTF
TRBD1 TRBJ1-2 . TRBV5-1 TGCGCCAGCAGCGCGCGACAGGGGGCGGAAGGCTACACCTTC CASSARQGAEGYTF
TRBD1 TRBJ1-1 . TRBV7-9 TGTGCCAGCAGCCCTCAGGACAGGGCTGTCACTGAAGCTTTCTTT CASSPQDRAVTEAFF
. TRBJ2-7 . TRBV7-2 TGTGCCAGCAGTCGGGGAGCCCCCTACGAGCAGTACTTC CASSRGAPYEQYF
. TRBJ2-1 . TRBV2 TGTGCCCACGGCTCCTACAATGAGCAGTTCTTC CAHGSYNEQFF
. TRBJ1-4 few TRBV10-1 TGCGCCAGCAGGGACAGAGAAGGTGAAAAACTGTTTTTT CASRDREGEKLFF
. TRBJ2-7 . TRBV19 TGTGCCAGTAGTATAGCACTCCCCTCCTACGAGCAGTACTTC CASSIALPSYEQYF
TRBD2 TRBJ2-7 . TRBV19 TGTGCCAGTAGTACGACTAGCGGGACCACCTACGAGCAGTACTTC CASSTTSGTTYEQYF
. TRBJ2-4 few TRBV3-1/TRBV3-2 TGTGCCAGCAGCCAAGACGTGGGGCTAGCCAAAAACATTCAGTACTTC CASSQDVGLAKNIQYF
. TRBJ2-2 . TRBV7-6 TGTGCCAGCAGCTTAAGGCGGGGAAACACCGGGGAGCTGTTTTTT CASSLRRGNTGELFF
. TRBJ2-5 few TRBV30 TGTGCCTGGAGTGTGGGGGGCCAAGAGACCCAGTACTTC CAWSVGGQETQYF
TRBD2 TRBJ2-5 . TRBV7-9 TGTGCCAGCAGACCAGCTAGCGGACACGAGACCCAGTACTTC CASRPASGHETQYF
. TRBJ1-4 . TRBV28 TGTGCCAGCAGTTGGGGGCGACGGGGTGAAAAACTGTTTTTT CASSWGRRGEKLFF
. TRBJ1-1 once TRBV19 TGTGCCAGTAATATAGGGAGAGGGAACACTGAAGCTTTCTTT CASNIGRGNTEAFF
TRBD2 TRBJ2-3 . TRBV6-1 TGTGCCAGCAGTGAAGTTCGAGTACGAGCGGGGAGAACCACAGATACGCAGTATTTT CASSEVRVRAGRTTDTQYF
. TRBJ2-5 . TRBV4-1 TGCGCCAGCAGCCAAGATTTCGTCCCGGAGACCCAGTACTTC CASSQDFVPETQYF
. TRBJ2-2 . TRBV19 TGTGCCAGTAGTACAAGGACGGGATTCACCGGGGAGCTGTTTTTT CASSTRTGFTGELFF
. TRBJ1-2 . TRBV6-4 TGTGCCAGCAGACACACTCGCGGGGGCGCAAGTCAGAATGGCTACACCTTC CASRHTRGGASQNGYTF
TRBD2 TRBJ2-2 . TRBV7-6 TGTGCCAGCAGCTTAAATTCGGGAGGGACCGGGGAGCTGTTTTTT CASSLNSGGTGELFF
. TRBJ2-4 once TRBV3-1/TRBV3-2 TGTGCCAGCAGCCAAGACGGCAGGGGAAACATTCAGTACTTC CASSQDGRGNIQYF
TRBD1 TRBJ1-4 . TRBV27 TGTGCCAGCAAAGGGGGCTCATATAATGAAAAACTGTTTTTT CASKGGSYNEKLFF
TRBD2 TRBJ2-1 . TRBV4-1 TGCGCCAGCAGCCAAGGAAATAGCGGGGGGTGGAGGCAGTTCTTC CASSQGNSGGWRQFF
TRBD1 TRBJ1-1 . TRBV3-1/TRBV3-2 TGTGCCAGCAGCCCTACCGGGACAGGGACTGAAGCTTTCTTT CASSPTGTGTEAFF